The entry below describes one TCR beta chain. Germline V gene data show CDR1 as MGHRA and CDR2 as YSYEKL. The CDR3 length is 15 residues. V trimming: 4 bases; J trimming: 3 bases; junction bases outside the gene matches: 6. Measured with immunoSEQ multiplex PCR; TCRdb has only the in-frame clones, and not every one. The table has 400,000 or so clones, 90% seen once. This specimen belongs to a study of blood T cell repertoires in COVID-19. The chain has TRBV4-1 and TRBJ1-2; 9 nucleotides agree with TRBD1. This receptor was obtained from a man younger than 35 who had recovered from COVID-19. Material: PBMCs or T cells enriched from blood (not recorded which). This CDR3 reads CASSRAGQGDYGYTF. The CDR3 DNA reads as TGCGCCAGCAGCCGGGCGGGACAGGGAGACTATGGCTACACCTTC.